This entry lists 30 T cell receptor beta chains sequenced from one sample in a study of T cells in tuberculosis. This table comes from immunoSEQ multiplex PCR, and its TCRdb copy is limited to in-frame clones, with some not included. The sample yields tens of thousands of clones, roughly 93% seen once. Sorting used thawed, overnight-rested PBMC stained with anti-CD3, a viability dye and GMM-loaded CD1B tetramer. The CD1B tetramers carried C32 glucose monomycolate purified from Rhodococcus equi. The sample taken for sequencing was CD1b-GMM tetramer-negative cells sorted from PBMCs. These receptors were obtained from an adult woman with latent tuberculosis.

This chain uses TRBV4-1 with TRBJ2-5; 10 bases agree with TRBD2. The end of the DNA fits TRBJ2-7 better, so the J call may be wrong. This CDR3 is built from 16 residues. Germline CDR1 and CDR2: MGHRA and YSYEKL. The CDR3 DNA follows: TGCGCCAGCAGCCGAGCTAGCGGGGGTACCTCCTACGAGCAGTACTTC. This codes for CASSRASGGTSYEQYF.

This rearrangement joins TRBV27 to TRBJ2-7; 15 bases fit TRBD2. CDR3 length equals 16 residues. The V segment lost 1 base and the J segment 2 bases; nucleotides outside the gene matches: 0. Germline V CDR1 and CDR2: MNHEY, SMNVEV (reference sequence). The CDR3 coding sequence is TGTGCCAGCAGTTTATGGACTAGCGGGGGGGCCTACGAGCAGTACTTC. Translation: CASSLWTSGGAYEQYF.

The chain combines TRBV11-1 with TRBJ2-2; 8 bases agree with TRBD1. Germline CDR1 reads SGHAT; CDR2 reads FQDESV (reference sequence). There are 15 residues in the CDR3. V trimming: 3 bases; J trimming: 2 bases; junction bases outside the gene matches: 2. The CDR3 protein is CASSFQGANTGELFF. In nucleotides, the CDR3 is TGTGCCAGCAGCTTCCAGGGGGCAAACACCGGGGAGCTGTTTTTT. Drawing the rest from reference TRBV11-1 and TRBJ2-2, the complete variable domain is EAEVAQSPRYKITEKSQAVAFWCDPISGHATLYWYRQILGQGPELLVQFQDESVVDDSQLPKDRFSAERLKGVDSTLKIQPAELGDSAMYLCASSFQGANTGELFFGEGSRLTVL.

The rearrangement joins TRBV10-1 to TRBJ1-6; D call uncertain. The V end was cut by 4 bases, the J end by 5 bases, with 6 bases between. The CDR3 is 13 residues long. Germline CDR1 and CDR2: WNHNN and SYGVQD (reference sequence). CDR3 nucleotide sequence: TGCGCCAGCAGTGGTCGGGATAATTCACCCCTCCACTTT. It is translated as CASSGRDNSPLHF.

DNA for the CDR3: TGTGCCAGCAGCTTACTCCCGGGACTAGCGGGGGATCAAGAGACCCAGTACTTC. This encodes CASSLLPGLAGDQETQYF. The gene calls are TRBV7-6 and TRBJ2-5, with 14 nucleotides matching TRBD2. This CDR3 has 18 residues. The germline V gene encodes CDR1 SGHVS and CDR2 FNYEAQ. V was clipped by 2 bases and J by 2 bases; unmatched bases: 7. Full variable domain (missing parts from reference TRBV7-6 and TRBJ2-5): GAGVSQSPRYKVTKRGQDVALRCDPISGHVSLYWYRQALGQGPEFLTYFNYEAQQDKSGLPNDRFSAERPEGSISTLTIQRTEQRDSAMYRCASSLLPGLAGDQETQYFGPGTRLLVL.

V gene TRBV2 combines with J gene TRBJ2-7, with D tentatively TRBD1 (5 bases). V was shortened by 2 bases and J by 7 bases, with 24 bases between the two germline ends. The length of the CDR3 is 17 residues. The germline gives CDR1 SNHLY, CDR2 FYNNEI. This CDR3 reads CASSEPPGKIISREQYV. In DNA form, the CDR3 reads TGTGCCAGCAGTGAACCCCCAGGGAAGATAATATCTAGAGAGCAGTACGTC.

The chain employs TRBV7-6 and TRBJ2-3; TRBD1 is a possible D gene (6 bases). Germline V gene data show CDR1 as SGHVS and CDR2 as FNYEAQ. This CDR3 region has 16 residues. Trimming shortened V by 5 bases and J by 2 bases, and 17 bases separated the two germline ends. CDR3 in DNA: TGTGCCAGCAGCCCCGGTGCAGGGGCCCACACAGATACGCAGTATTTT. Translating gives CASSPGAGAHTDTQYF.

This clone showed up just once. The chain recombines TRBV5-1 with TRBJ1-3; 7 bases match TRBD1. Trimming removed 4 bases from V and 2 bases from J; junction bases left unmatched: 9. The CDR3 is 16 residues long. Germline assignment: CDR1 SGHRS and CDR2 YFSETQ. CDR3 loop: CASSPDRARTGNTIYF. The CDR3 nucleotides are TGCGCCAGCAGCCCTGACAGGGCGAGGACTGGAAACACCATATATTTT.

The CDR3 here is CASSANSLVETQYF. CDR3 in DNA: TGTGCCAGCAGTGCAAACTCGTTGGTGGAGACCCAGTACTTC. The rearrangement links TRBV27 to TRBJ2-5; D remains unclear. This CDR3 has 14 residues. Germline V lookup: CDR1 MNHEY, CDR2 SMNVEV (reference sequence). Trimming removed 5 bases from V and 5 bases from J, with 15 bases in between.

V gene TRBV6-5 combines with J gene TRBJ2-3; TRBD1 aligns across 10 bases. Per the germline V gene, CDR1 is MNHEY and CDR2 is SVGAGI. The CDR3 is 15 residues long. The junction had 8 bases not matched to a gene; V was cut back by 6 bases and J by 5 bases. CDR3 sequence (DNA): TGTGCCAGCAGAACACCGGGACAGGGGAAAGATACGCAGTATTTT. Its translation is CASRTPGQGKDTQYF.

This sequence joins TRBV7-6 and TRBJ2-3, with 16 bases fitting TRBD2. This CDR3 comprises 17 residues. Germline assignment: CDR1 SGHVS and CDR2 FNYEAQ. V dropped 5 bases and J dropped 4; count of bases not matched to a gene: 6. The CDR3 DNA reads as TGTGCCAGCAGCATGGGACTAGCGGGGGGGCCCGCAGATACGCAGTATTTT. Encoded protein: CASSMGLAGGPADTQYF. The full variable domain, with the rest looked up from reference TRBV7-6 and TRBJ2-3, is GAGVSQSPRYKVTKRGQDVALRCDPISGHVSLYWYRQALGQGPEFLTYFNYEAQQDKSGLPNDRFSAERPEGSISTLTIQRTEQRDSAMYRCASSMGLAGGPADTQYFGPGTRLTVL.

The sample holds one count of this clone. This chain joins TRBV4-3 and TRBJ2-1; possibly TRBD1 for D (6 bases). Trimming took 0 bases from V and 7 from J, leaving 13 bases between them. This CDR3 contains 15 residues. CDR1 LGHNA and CDR2 YSLEER come from the germline V gene. The CDR3 loop reads CASSQDGAGVNEQFF. CDR3 DNA: TGCGCCAGCAGCCAAGATGGGGCAGGGGTAAATGAGCAGTTCTTC.

In DNA, the CDR3 is TGTGCCAGCAGTGCCTCCGGGACTTACGAGCAGTACGTC. Its translation: CASSASGTYEQYV. The chain is built from TRBV6-1 and TRBJ2-7; D perhaps matches TRBD2 (6 bases). Germline lookup yields CDR1 MNHNS and CDR2 SASEGT. Trimming removed 4 bases from V and 4 bases from J, with 11 bases in between. The CDR3 is 13 residues long.

The chain combines TRBV27 with TRBJ2-7; 9 bases line up with TRBD1. Germline V gene data show CDR1 as MNHEY and CDR2 as SMNVEV (reference sequence). The V gene end was trimmed by 8 bases and the J gene end by 4 bases; junction bases not matched to a gene: 3. CDR3 length equals 12 residues. The CDR3 here is CASGDRDYEQYF. The CDR3 DNA sequence: TGTGCCAGCGGGGACAGGGATTACGAGCAGTACTTC.

The chain links TRBV6-5 to TRBJ2-7, with 9 bases lining up with TRBD1. CDR1 is MNHEY and CDR2 is SVGAGI in the germline V gene. This CDR3 comprises 14 residues. V was clipped by 7 bases and J by 7 bases; unmatched bases: 11. The CDR3 loop reads CASTRQGDFREQYV. CDR3 nucleotides: TGTGCCAGCACCCGACAGGGGGATTTTCGAGAGCAGTACGTC.

V and J are TRBV20-1 and TRBJ1-1, with D possibly TRBD1 on 5 matching bases. CDR1 and CDR2 (germline): DFQATT, SNEGSKA (reference sequence). V was clipped by 4 bases and J by 7 bases, with 7 bases between them. CDR3 length: 10 amino acids. The CDR3 nucleotides are TGCAGTGCTACAGGGTTTGAAGCTTTCTTT. Translated, it gives CSATGFEAFF.

This chain connects TRBV9 to TRBJ2-3; no definite D call. Germline CDR1 SGDLS, CDR2 YYNGEE. Trimming removed 4 bases from V and 2 bases from J, with 17 bases in between. The CDR3 sequence is 16 residues long. The CDR3 DNA reads as TGTGCCAGCAGCCAAACAATCGACATCTACACAGATACGCAGTATTTT. Translated, it gives CASSQTIDIYTDTQYF. The full variable domain, completed using reference TRBV9 and TRBJ2-3, is DSGVTQTPKHLITATGQRVTLRCSPRSGDLSVYWYQQSLDQGLQFLIQYYNGEERAKGNILERFSAQQFPDLHSELNLSSLELGDSALYFCASSQTIDIYTDTQYFGPGTRLTVL.

The chain combines TRBV27 with TRBJ1-2; 10 nucleotides line up with TRBD1. CDR3 length equals 14 residues. From germline, CDR1 is MNHEY and CDR2 SMNVEV (reference sequence). Trimming at V came to 0 bases and at J to 6 bases, leaving 1 base not matched to a gene. CDR3 residues: CASSLSGTGDGYTF. The CDR3 nucleotides are TGTGCCAGCAGTTTATCCGGGACAGGGGATGGCTACACCTTC.

The chain carries TRBV18 and TRBJ2-1; weak D call: TRBD1 (5 bases). V gave up 4 bases and J gave up 2 bases, with 12 bases separating them. CDR1 and CDR2 from the germline V gene are KGHSH and LQKENI. CDR3 length equals 15 residues. In nucleotides, the CDR3 is TGTGCCAGCTCACTCCAGCAAGGGGCCTACAATGAGCAGTTCTTC. Translation gives CASSLQQGAYNEQFF.

This rearrangement joins TRBV19 to TRBJ1-2; D unclear. Trimming took off 5 bases at V and 8 bases at J, with 18 bases between the two ends. This CDR3 region has 14 residues. CDR1 is LNHDA, CDR2 SQIVND, per germline (reference sequence). This CDR3 reads CASSVRTHAGGYTF. CDR3 in DNA: TGTGCCAGTAGTGTGCGGACCCACGCGGGGGGCTACACCTTC.

The V gene is TRBV28, the J gene TRBJ2-3, with TRBD2 matching over 11 bases. Losses at the gene ends were 3 bases for V and 0 bases for J; bases not matched to a gene: 2. The CDR3 is 16 residues long. Germline assignment: CDR1 MDHEN and CDR2 SYDVKM. In DNA, the CDR3 is TGTGCCAGCAGTTTCCGACTAGCGGGGAGCACAGATACGCAGTATTTT. Translating it yields CASSFRLAGSTDTQYF.

This chain uses TRBV27 with TRBJ1-5; the D gene is possibly TRBD1 (5 bases). CDR3 size: 14 residues. The germline CDR1 and CDR2 sequences are MNHEY and SMNVEV (reference sequence). The germline V and J ends were trimmed by 3 bases and 4 bases, with 10 bases remaining between them. CDR3 sequence: CASSFSGGNQPQHF. The CDR3 DNA reads TGTGCCAGCAGTTTTAGCGGGGGAAATCAGCCCCAGCATTTT.

The V and J genes are TRBV6-1 and TRBJ2-5, with 7 bases identical to TRBD1. The CDR3 totals 15 residues. V lost 6 bases and J lost 4; bases outside the gene matches: 11. Germline CDR1 reads MNHNS; CDR2 reads SASEGT. This CDR3 is CASRGPGRQGETQYF. As DNA, the CDR3 is TGTGCCAGCAGGGGACCGGGTAGACAGGGAGAGACCCAGTACTTC.

The chain links TRBV7-2 to TRBJ1-3; D unclear. Germline V gene lookup returns CDR1 SGHTA and CDR2 FQGNSA. This CDR3 has 15 residues. Trimming pared 5 bases from V and 0 bases from J, leaving 11 bases between. CDR3 region: CASSRDTFSGNTIYF. CDR3 DNA: TGTGCCAGCAGCCGTGACACCTTCTCTGGAAACACCATATATTTT. The full variable domain, rest sourced from reference TRBV7-2 and TRBJ1-3, is GAGVSQSPSNKVTEKGKDVELRCDPISGHTALYWYRQSLGQGLEFLIYFQGNSAPDKSGLPSDRFSAERTGGSVSTLTIQRTQQEDSAVYLCASSRDTFSGNTIYFGEGSWLTVV.

The rearrangement joins TRBV21-1 to TRBJ2-4; the table calls TRBD2, which could not be checked here. TRBV21-1 represents a pseudogene. This CDR3 spans 10 amino acids. The CDR3 coding sequence is TGTGCCAGCAACGAAGGAGTTCAGTACTTC. Translated, it gives CASNEGVQYF.

This chain joins TRBV29-1 and TRBJ2-3, with a tentative D call TRBD1 (5 bases). This CDR3 spans 14 amino acids. Trimming left V 7 bases short and J 4 bases short, with 18 bases between. In germline, CDR1 is SQVTM, CDR2 ANQGSEA. The DNA of the CDR3 is TGCAGCGCCGCAGGACACCGAGTATCAGATACGCAGTATTTT. Protein sequence: CSAAGHRVSDTQYF.

This chain uses TRBV6-1 with TRBJ2-7, with 7 bases fitting TRBD1. V trimming: 9 bases; J trimming: 4 bases; junction bases outside the gene matches: 3. The germline gives CDR1 MNHNS, CDR2 SASEGT. This CDR3 spans 11 amino acids. The CDR3 protein is CARRQGYEQYV. The CDR3 DNA sequence: TGTGCCAGACGACAGGGATACGAGCAGTACGTC.

The chain uses TRBV29-1 and TRBJ2-3, with a possible D match to TRBD2 (6 bases). V was clipped by 4 bases and J by 2 bases, with 22 bases between them. Looked up from germline, CDR1 is SQVTM and CDR2 is ANQGSEA. The CDR3 runs to 17 residues. CDR3 region: CSVVRGTLAGYTDTQYF. The CDR3 nucleotides are TGCAGCGTTGTGCGTGGGACGCTGGCGGGGTACACAGATACGCAGTATTTT.

The chain uses TRBV11-2 and TRBJ2-1; a weak D match, TRBD2 (5 bases). CDR1 and CDR2 from the germline V gene are SGHAT and FQNNGV. The CDR3 sequence is 15 residues long. V was shortened by 0 bases and J by 1 base, with 7 bases between the two germline ends. Written as DNA, the CDR3 is TGTGCCAGCAGCTTAGATCTAGCATCCTACAATGAGCAGTTCTTC. Protein sequence: CASSLDLASYNEQFF.

The CDR3 here is CASSWDTFGEQYF. In DNA form, the CDR3 reads TGTGCCAGCAGTTGGGACACGTTCGGCGAGCAGTACTTC. This chain connects TRBV5-4 to TRBJ2-5; D is possibly TRBD1 (6 bases). The J call may not be correct, given that the DNA end is closer to TRBJ2-7. The germline CDR1 and CDR2 sequences are SGHNT and YYREEE (reference sequence). The CDR3 covers 13 residues.